Presented here are 10 T cell receptor beta chains from one specimen sequenced in a study of cytomegalovirus exposure and HLA in healthy donors. PCR primers comprised 60 Vbeta and 13 Jbeta primers. TCRdb's table, derived via immunoSEQ multiplex PCR, lists solely in-frame clones and lacks some. The data contain about 120,000 clones, 65% to 80% of them seen just once; the ten biggest clones take up 11%. Sequences were obtained from PBMCs. The receptors were sampled from a man aged 35 to 55 in good health and CMV-seropositive.

V gene TRBV23-1 combines with J gene TRBJ2-5; tentatively, D is TRBD1 (6 bases). TRBV23-1 is an ORF, and what it does is uncertain. The CDR3 covers 14 residues. The V and J ends lost 3 bases and 7 bases respectively, with 15 bases between them. The CDR3 is CASSHPTGSGTQYF. CDR3 sequence (DNA): TGCGCCAGCAGTCACCCGACAGGATCGGGGACCCAGTACTTC.

The gene calls are TRBV29-1 and TRBJ2-3, with 9 positions matching TRBD1. This CDR3 is built from 15 residues. CDR1 is SQVTM, CDR2 ANQGSEA, per germline. J lost 0 bases, V lost 6 bases, and 7 bases had no gene match. Here the CDR3 reads CSVPDGTGSTDTQYF. DNA for the CDR3: TGCAGCGTACCTGACGGGACAGGGAGCACAGATACGCAGTATTTT.

To note about this clone: Without the conserved terminal phenylalanine or tryptophan, this CDR3 likely stems from a read error. The rearrangement links TRBV27 to TRBJ1-2; 8 bases align to TRBD1. Germline V gene lookup returns CDR1 MNHEY and CDR2 SMNVEV (reference sequence). The V and J ends lost 4 bases and 6 bases, in that order; junction bases with no gene match: 7. The CDR3 has 14 amino acids. CDR3 protein: CASSSLDRGDGYTL. The CDR3 coding sequence is TGTGCCAGCAGTTCCTTAGACAGGGGTGATGGCTACACCCTC.

J is TRBJ1-1 and V is TRBV27; unclear D gene. Trimming pared 1 base from V and 5 bases from J, leaving 8 bases between. The CDR3 runs to 13 residues. From germline, CDR1 is MNHEY and CDR2 SMNVEV (reference sequence). The CDR3 coding sequence is TGTGCCAGCAGTTTATTGACGGGAACTGAAGCTTTCTTT. Amino acid sequence: CASSLLTGTEAFF.

V is TRBV28 and J is TRBJ2-5; D perhaps matches TRBD2 (6 bases). Per the germline V gene, CDR1 is MDHEN and CDR2 is SYDVKM. The CDR3 sequence is 13 residues long. The germline V and J ends were trimmed by 8 bases and 5 bases, with 15 bases remaining between them. CDR3 protein: CASAAGFRETQYF. CDR3 DNA: TGTGCCAGCGCGGCGGGGTTCAGGGAGACCCAGTACTTC.

This chain links TRBV5-6 with TRBJ2-1; D is perhaps TRBD2 (6 bases). V was trimmed by 2 bases and J by 5 bases, leaving 17 bases between them. CDR1 is SGHDT, CDR2 YYEEEE, per germline. The CDR3 length is 16 residues. The CDR3 loop reads CASSFDTRLDHNEQFF. The CDR3 DNA follows: TGTGCCAGCAGCTTCGACACACGACTAGACCACAATGAGCAGTTCTTC.

The J gene is TRBJ1-2, the V gene TRBV19, with no clear D. The CDR3 is 12 amino acids. Germline CDR1 LNHDA, CDR2 SQIVND (reference sequence). V was shortened by 6 bases and J by 8 bases, with 13 bases between the two germline ends. The CDR3 sequence: CASSDFPRGYTF. The DNA of the CDR3 is TGTGCCAGTAGCGACTTTCCGAGGGGCTACACCTTC.

The genes are TRBV7-2 and TRBJ2-2, with 8 nucleotides matching TRBD2. This CDR3 has 17 amino acids. Germline V gene sequence: CDR1 SGHTA, CDR2 FQGNSA. V lost 5 bases to trimming and J lost 3 bases; unmatched junction nucleotides: 11. CDR3 protein: CASSHRVGTRDTGELFF. The DNA for the CDR3 is TGTGCCAGCAGCCATAGGGTGGGGACTAGAGACACCGGGGAGCTGTTTTTT.

The chain employs TRBV9 and TRBJ2-2; D gene uncertain. CDR1 is SGDLS, CDR2 YYNGEE, per germline. The V and J ends lost 0 bases and 1 base respectively, with 7 bases between them. There are 15 residues in the CDR3. The CDR3: CASSVVALNTGELFF. The CDR3 DNA follows: TGTGCCAGCAGCGTAGTAGCCCTGAACACCGGGGAGCTGTTTTTT. The variable domain in full, completed from reference TRBV9 and TRBJ2-2, reads DSGVTQTPKHLITATGQRVTLRCSPRSGDLSVYWYQQSLDQGLQFLIQYYNGEERAKGNILERFSAQQFPDLHSELNLSSLELGDSALYFCASSVVALNTGELFFGEGSRLTVL.

Note on this clone: Other DNA sequences from this sample encode an identical CDR3 as well. The V and J genes are TRBV11-2 and TRBJ1-6; the match to TRBD1 covers 9 bases. The germline V gene has CDR1 SGHAT and CDR2 FQNNGV. The V segment lost 5 bases and the J segment 7 bases; nucleotides outside the gene matches: 3. There are 14 residues in the CDR3. The CDR3 DNA reads as TGTGCCAGCAGCCCGACAGGGGGAAATTCACCCCTCCACTTT. Encoded protein: CASSPTGGNSPLHF.